Sequencing of this T cell receptor (beta chain) was carried out in a study of blood T cell repertoires in COVID-19. Germline V lookup: CDR1 SGHVS, CDR2 FQNEAQ. The V end was cut by 7 bases, the J end by 3 bases, with 21 bases between. The CDR3 contains 16 residues. Self-reported history from a screening survey and questionnaire set each donor's cohort. In the authors' methods: Scientists estimated how many nucleated cells there were by amplifying reference gene primers. Clones were read by immunoSEQ multiplex PCR, and TCRdb kept only the in-frame ones, dropping some. That table gives V, J and clone size, and the DNA gave D and trimming. Of about half a million clones listed, roughly nine tenths are singletons.

Sequencing was carried out using PBMCs or T cells enriched from blood (not recorded which). V is TRBV7-8 and J is TRBJ1-2; D may be TRBD1 (6 bases). The TCR originated in a woman between 55 and 75 years old who had recovered from COVID-19. The CDR3 nucleotides are TGTGCCAGCATGGGTATCTCAGGGGAAGCGGACTATGGCTACACCTTC. Amino acids: CASMGISGEADYGYTF.